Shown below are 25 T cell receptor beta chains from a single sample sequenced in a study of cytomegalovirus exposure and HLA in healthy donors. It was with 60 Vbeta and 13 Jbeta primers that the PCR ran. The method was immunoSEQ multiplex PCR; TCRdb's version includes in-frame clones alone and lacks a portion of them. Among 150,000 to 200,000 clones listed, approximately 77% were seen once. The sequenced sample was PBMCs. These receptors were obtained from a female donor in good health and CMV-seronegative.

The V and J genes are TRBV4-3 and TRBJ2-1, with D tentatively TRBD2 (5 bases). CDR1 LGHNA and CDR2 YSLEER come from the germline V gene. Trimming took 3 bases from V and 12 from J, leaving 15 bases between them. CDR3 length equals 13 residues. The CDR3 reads CASSQMGSGWQFF. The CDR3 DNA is TGCGCCAGCAGCCAGATGGGTTCGGGGTGGCAGTTCTTC.

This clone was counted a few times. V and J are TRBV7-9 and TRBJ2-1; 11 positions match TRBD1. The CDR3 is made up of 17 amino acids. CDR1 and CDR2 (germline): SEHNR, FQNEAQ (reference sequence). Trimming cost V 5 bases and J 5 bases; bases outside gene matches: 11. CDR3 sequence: CASSPYADRGHDNEQFF. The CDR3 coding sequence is TGTGCCAGCAGCCCGTACGCGGACAGGGGGCATGACAATGAGCAGTTCTTC.

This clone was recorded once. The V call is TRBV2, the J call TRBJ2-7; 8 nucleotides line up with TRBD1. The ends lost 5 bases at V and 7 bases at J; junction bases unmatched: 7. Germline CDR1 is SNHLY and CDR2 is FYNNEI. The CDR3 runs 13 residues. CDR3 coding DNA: TGTGCCAGCAGTCGCCGGGACAGGACTGAGCAGTACTTC. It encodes CASSRRDRTEQYF.

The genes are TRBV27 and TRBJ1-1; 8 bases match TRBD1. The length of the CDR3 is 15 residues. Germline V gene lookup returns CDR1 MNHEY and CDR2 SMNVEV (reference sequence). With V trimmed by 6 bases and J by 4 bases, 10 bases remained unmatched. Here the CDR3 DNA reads TGTGCCAGCAGGGAACGGACAGGGCTGAGCACTGAAGCTTTCTTT. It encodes CASRERTGLSTEAFF.

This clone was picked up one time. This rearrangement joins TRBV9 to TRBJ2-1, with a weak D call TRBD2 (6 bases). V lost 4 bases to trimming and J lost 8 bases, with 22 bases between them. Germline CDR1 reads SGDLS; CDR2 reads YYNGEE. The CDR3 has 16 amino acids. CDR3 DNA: TGTGCCAGCAGCTCAACGGGACTCGCCGCGGGCGATGAGCAGTTCTTC. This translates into CASSSTGLAAGDEQFF.

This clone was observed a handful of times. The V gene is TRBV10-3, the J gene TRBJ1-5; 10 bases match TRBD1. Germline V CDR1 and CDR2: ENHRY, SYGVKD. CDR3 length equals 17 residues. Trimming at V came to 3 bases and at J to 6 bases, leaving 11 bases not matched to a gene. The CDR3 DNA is TGTGCCATCAGTGACCGGGACAGGGGTGACGGCAGTCAGCCCCAGCATTTT. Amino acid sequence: CAISDRDRGDGSQPQHF.

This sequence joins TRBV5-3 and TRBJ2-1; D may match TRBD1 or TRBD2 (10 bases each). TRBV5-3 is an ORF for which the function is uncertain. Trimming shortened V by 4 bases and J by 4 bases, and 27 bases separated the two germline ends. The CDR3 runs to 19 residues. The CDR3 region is CARSPRQGATSGVYNEQFF. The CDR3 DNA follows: TGTGCCAGAAGCCCCCGACAGGGGGCAACTAGCGGGGTTTACAATGAGCAGTTCTTC.

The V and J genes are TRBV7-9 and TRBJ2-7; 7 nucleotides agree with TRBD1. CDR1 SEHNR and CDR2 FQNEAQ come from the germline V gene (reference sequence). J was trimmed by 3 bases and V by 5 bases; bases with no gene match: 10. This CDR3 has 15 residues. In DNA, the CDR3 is TGTGCCAGCAGCCCCAAGGCCGGGACAGACTACGAGCAGTACTTC. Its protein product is CASSPKAGTDYEQYF.

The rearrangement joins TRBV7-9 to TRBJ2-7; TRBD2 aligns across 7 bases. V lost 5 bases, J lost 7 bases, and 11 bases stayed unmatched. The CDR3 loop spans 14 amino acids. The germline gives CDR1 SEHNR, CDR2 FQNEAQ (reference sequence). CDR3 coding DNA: TGTGCCAGCAGCCTCATAAGGGAGGGCGGGGAGCAGTACTTC. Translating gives CASSLIREGGEQYF.

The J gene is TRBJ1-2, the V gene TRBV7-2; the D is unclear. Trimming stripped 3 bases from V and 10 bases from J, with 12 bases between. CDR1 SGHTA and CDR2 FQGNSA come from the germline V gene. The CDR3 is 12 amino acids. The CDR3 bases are TGTGCCAGCAGCTTTTTAAGAGAGCCCTACACCTTC. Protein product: CASSFLREPYTF.

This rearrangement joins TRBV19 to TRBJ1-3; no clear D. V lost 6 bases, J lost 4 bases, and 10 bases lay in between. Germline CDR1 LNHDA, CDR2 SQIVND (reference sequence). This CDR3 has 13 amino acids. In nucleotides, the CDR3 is TGTGCCAGTAGGTGGAGGGCAGGAAACACCATATATTTT. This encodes CASRWRAGNTIYF. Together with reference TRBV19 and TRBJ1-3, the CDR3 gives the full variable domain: DGGITQSPKYLFRKEGQNVTLSCEQNLNHDAMYWYRQDPGQGLRLIYYSQIVNDFQKGDIAEGYSVSREKKESFPLTVTSAQKNPTAFYLCASRWRAGNTIYFGEGSWLTVV.

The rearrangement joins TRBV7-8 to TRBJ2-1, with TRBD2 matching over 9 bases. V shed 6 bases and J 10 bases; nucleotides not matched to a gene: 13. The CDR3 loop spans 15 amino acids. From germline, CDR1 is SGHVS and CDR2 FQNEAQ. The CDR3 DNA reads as TGTGCCAGCAGGCCGGGGGCGGGGGGGCCCGGAGAGCAGTTCTTC. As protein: CASRPGAGGPGEQFF. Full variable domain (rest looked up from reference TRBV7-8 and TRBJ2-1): GAGVSQSPRYKVAKRGQDVALRCDPISGHVSLFWYQQALGQGPEFLTYFQNEAQLDKSGLPSDRFFAERPEGSVSTLKIQRTQQEDSAVYLCASRPGAGGPGEQFFGPGTRLTVL.

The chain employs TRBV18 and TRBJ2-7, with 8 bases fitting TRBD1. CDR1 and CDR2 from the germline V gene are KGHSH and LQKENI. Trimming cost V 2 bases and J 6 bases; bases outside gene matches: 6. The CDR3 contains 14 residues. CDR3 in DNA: TGTGCCAGCTCACCAGTCGGACAGGGTAGCGAGCAGTACTTC. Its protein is CASSPVGQGSEQYF.

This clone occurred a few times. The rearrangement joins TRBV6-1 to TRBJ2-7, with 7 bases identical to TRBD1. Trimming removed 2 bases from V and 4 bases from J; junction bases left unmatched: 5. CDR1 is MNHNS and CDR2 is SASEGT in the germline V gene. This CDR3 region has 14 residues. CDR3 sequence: CASSESGTDYEQYF. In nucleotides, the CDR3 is TGTGCCAGCAGTGAAAGTGGGACAGATTACGAGCAGTACTTC.

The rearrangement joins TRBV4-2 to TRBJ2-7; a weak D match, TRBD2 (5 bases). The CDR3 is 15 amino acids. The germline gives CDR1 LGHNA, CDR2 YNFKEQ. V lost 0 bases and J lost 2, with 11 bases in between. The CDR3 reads CASSQEADSTYEQYF. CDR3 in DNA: TGTGCCAGCAGCCAAGAGGCGGACTCCACCTACGAGCAGTACTTC.

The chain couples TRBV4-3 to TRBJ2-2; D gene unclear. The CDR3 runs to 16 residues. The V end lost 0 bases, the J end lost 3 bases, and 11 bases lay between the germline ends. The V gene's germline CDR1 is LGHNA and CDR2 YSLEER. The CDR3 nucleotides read TGCGCCAGCAGCCAAGATCCTAGAAGCTACACCGGGGAGCTGTTTTTT. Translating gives CASSQDPRSYTGELFF.

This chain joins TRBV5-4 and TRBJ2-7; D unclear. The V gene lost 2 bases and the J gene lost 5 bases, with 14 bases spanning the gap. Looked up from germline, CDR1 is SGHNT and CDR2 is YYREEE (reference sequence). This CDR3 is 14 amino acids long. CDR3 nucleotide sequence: TGTGCCAGCAGCTTTGGCCAGTTTGCGGACGAGCAGTACTTC. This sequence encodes CASSFGQFADEQYF. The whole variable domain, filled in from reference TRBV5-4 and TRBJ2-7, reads ETGVTQSPTHLIKTRGQQVTLRCSSQSGHNTVSWYQQALGQGPQFIFQYYREEENGRGNFPPRFSGLQFPNYSSELNVNALELDDSALYLCASSFGQFADEQYFGPGTRLTVT.

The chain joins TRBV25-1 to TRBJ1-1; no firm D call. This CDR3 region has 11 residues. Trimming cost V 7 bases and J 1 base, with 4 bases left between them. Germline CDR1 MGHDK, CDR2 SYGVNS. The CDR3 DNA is TGTGCCAGCACGGGGAACACTGAAGCTTTCTTT. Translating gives CASTGNTEAFF. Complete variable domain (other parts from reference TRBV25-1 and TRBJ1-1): EADIYQTPRYLVIGTGKKITLECSQTMGHDKMYWYQQDPGMELHLIHYSYGVNSTEKGDLSSESTVSRIRTEHFPLTLESARPSHTSQYLCASTGNTEAFFGQGTRLTVV.

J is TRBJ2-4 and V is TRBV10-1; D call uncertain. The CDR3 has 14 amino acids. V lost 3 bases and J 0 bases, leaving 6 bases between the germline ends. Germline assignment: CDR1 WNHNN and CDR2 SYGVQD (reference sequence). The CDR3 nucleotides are TGCGCCAGCAGTGATAACAGAGCCAAAAACATTCAGTACTTC. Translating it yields CASSDNRAKNIQYF.

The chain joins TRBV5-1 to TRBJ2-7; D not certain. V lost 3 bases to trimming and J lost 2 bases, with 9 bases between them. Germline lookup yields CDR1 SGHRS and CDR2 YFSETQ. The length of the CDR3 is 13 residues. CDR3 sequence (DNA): TGCGCCAGCAGCTCCAACCGGGCCTACGAGCAGTACTTC. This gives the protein CASSSNRAYEQYF.

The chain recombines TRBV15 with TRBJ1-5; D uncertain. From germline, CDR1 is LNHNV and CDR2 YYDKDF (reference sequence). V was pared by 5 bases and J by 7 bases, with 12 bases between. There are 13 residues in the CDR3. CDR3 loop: CATSPKSVQPQHF. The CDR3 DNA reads TGTGCCACCAGCCCCAAGTCGGTCCAGCCCCAGCATTTT.

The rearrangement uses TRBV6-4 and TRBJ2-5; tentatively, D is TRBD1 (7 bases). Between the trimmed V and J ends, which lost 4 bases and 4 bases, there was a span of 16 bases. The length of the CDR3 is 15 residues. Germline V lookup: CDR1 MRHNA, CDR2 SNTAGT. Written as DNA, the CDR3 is TGTGCCAGCAGTGCCGAGCCAGGGGGGACAGAGACCCAGTACTTC. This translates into CASSAEPGGTETQYF.

In DNA, the CDR3 is TGTGCCAGCCCCGACAGGGGGTACACTGAAGCTTTCTTT. Translating gives CASPDRGYTEAFF. The chain recombines TRBV6-4 with TRBJ1-1; 9 bases align to TRBD1. V lost 8 bases to trimming and J lost 3 bases; unmatched junction nucleotides: 4. The CDR3 loop spans 13 amino acids. Germline CDR1 reads MRHNA; CDR2 reads SNTAGT.

The CDR3 loop is CASSLGGGGNSPLHF. The CDR3, as DNA: TGTGCCAGCAGCTTAGGAGGAGGAGGGAATTCACCCCTCCACTTT. V and J are TRBV5-6 and TRBJ1-6; no reliable D call. The CDR3 extends over 15 amino acids. Trimming cost V 2 bases and J 7 bases, with 13 bases left between them. Germline V CDR1 and CDR2: SGHDT, YYEEEE.

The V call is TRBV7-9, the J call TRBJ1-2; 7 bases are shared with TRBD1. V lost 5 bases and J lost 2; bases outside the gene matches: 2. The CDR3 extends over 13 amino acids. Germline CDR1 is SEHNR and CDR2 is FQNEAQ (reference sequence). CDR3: CASSPGQNYGYTF. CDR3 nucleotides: TGTGCCAGCAGCCCGGGACAGAACTATGGCTACACCTTC.